This T cell receptor beta chain comes out of a study of vaccination effects on CD4 cells after COVID-19. Trimming removed 4 bases from V and 2 bases from J; junction bases left unmatched: 11. CDR1 and CDR2 (germline): LNHNV, YYDKDF (reference sequence). This CDR3 is built from 17 residues. As concerns this clone: Its antigen remains unknown.

Antigen-specific CD4+ T cells were expanded (with viral peptide pools) by the ViraFEST assay ahead of sequencing. Cultured cells yielded isolated CD4+ T cells after 10 days. None of the vaccinated had previously contracted SARS-CoV-2, and their nucleocapsid antibodies tested negative. Half the medium was replaced with IL-2 medium on days 3 and 7. Study observations and caveats: The study found marked clonal contraction of infection- and vaccine-induced clones late after vaccination. In healthy vaccinees, only 1 of 255 vaccine-induced clones cross-reacted with common cold coronaviruses. The study enrolled few convalescent patients and sampled no early post-infection timepoints.

TCRdb keeps only in-frame clones here, not all; method: immunoSEQ multiplex PCR. The sample comprises approximately 44,000 clones, under 85% of which are singletons, and approximately 2.8% rests with the top ten. The sample in question was CD4+ T cells from PBMCs cultured with HCoV-NL63 spike peptides, obtained before COVID-19 vaccination. The V gene is TRBV15, the J gene TRBJ2-3; 8 bases line up with TRBD2. This TCR was recovered from a human donor who received a COVID-19 vaccine. CDR3 sequence: CATSTGGPTVDTDTQYF. CDR3 nucleotides: TGTGCCACCAGCACGGGGGGGCCCACCGTTGACACAGATACGCAGTATTTT.